These 6 T cell receptor beta chains were all obtained from the same sample, sequenced in a study of CD8+ T cells in alopecia areata. Extracted RNA was reverse transcribed, and the resulting cDNA served as sequencing template. Here immunoSEQ multiplex PCR was the method, and the copy in TCRdb shows in-frame clones only, minus some. The sample lists some 150,000 clones, around 60% occurring once. Source: CD4+ T cells sorted from blood, taken at week 0. The receptor set was obtained from a human donor with alopecia areata.

The chain links TRBV15 to TRBJ2-5; D is unresolved. Trimming took 1 base from V and 3 from J, leaving 6 bases between them. This CDR3 has 13 residues. In germline, CDR1 is LNHNV, CDR2 YYDKDF (reference sequence). The CDR3 sequence: CATSRAQEETQYF. The CDR3 DNA sequence: TGTGCCACCAGCAGAGCCCAAGAAGAGACCCAGTACTTC.

The genes are TRBV30 and TRBJ2-1; 7 positions agree with TRBD1. V dropped 2 bases and J dropped 16; count of bases not matched to a gene: 8. The CDR3 runs 11 residues. Germline V CDR1 and CDR2: GTSNPN, SVGIG (reference sequence). This CDR3 is CAWSLGTACFF. In nucleotides, the CDR3 is TGTGCCTGGAGTCTTGGGACAGCGTGTTTCTTC.

V and J are TRBV6-5 and TRBJ1-6, with unresolved D. This CDR3 has 14 amino acids. The germline gives CDR1 MNHEY, CDR2 SVGAGI. Trimming left V 2 bases short and J 7 bases short, with 9 bases between. CDR3: CASSYRQENSPLHF. CDR3 nucleotides: TGTGCCAGCAGTTACCGACAAGAAAATTCACCCCTCCACTTT.

The table lists this clone with a few counts. This chain joins TRBV7-2 and TRBJ2-7; D gene uncertain. Per the germline V gene, CDR1 is SGHTA and CDR2 is FQGNSA. The CDR3 loop spans 16 amino acids. V lost 5 bases, J lost 3 bases, and 20 bases lay in between. Here the CDR3 reads CASSPSVGRAFYEQYF. The CDR3 bases are TGTGCCAGCAGCCCCTCTGTCGGACGGGCTTTCTACGAGCAGTACTTC.

The chain joins TRBV7-9 to TRBJ2-3, with D possibly TRBD1 on 5 matching bases. This CDR3 spans 14 amino acids. Trimming left V 5 bases short and J 3 bases short, with 12 bases between. Germline V gene data show CDR1 as SEHNR and CDR2 as FQNEAQ (reference sequence). The CDR3 bases are TGTGCCAGCAGCCCAGGGTCAGGGACAGATACGCAGTATTTT. This codes for CASSPGSGTDTQYF.

This clone was counted a few times. This chain uses TRBV19 with TRBJ2-2, with a weak D call TRBD1 (5 bases). V was cut by 7 bases and J by 4 bases, with 13 bases left in between. The CDR3 spans 14 residues. Germline lookup yields CDR1 LNHDA and CDR2 SQIVND (reference sequence). CDR3 DNA sequence: TGTGCCAGTATCGCTCAGGGTGGCACCGGGGAGCTGTTTTTT. Its translation is CASIAQGGTGELFF.